Here is one T cell receptor (beta chain) with its context. This entry comes from a study of blood T cell repertoires in COVID-19. V shed 3 bases, J shed 4 bases, and the junction held 6 bases outside the gene matches. The CDR3 sequence is 15 residues long. The germline gives CDR1 MNHNS, CDR2 SASEGT. Methods used by the authors: Amplification from reference gene primers served as the basis for estimated nucleated cell counts. TCRdb's table, derived via immunoSEQ multiplex PCR, lists solely in-frame clones and lacks some. V and J calls and clone size are copied from that table; D and trimming were computed from the DNA. Of more than 250,000 clones detected, about 90% appear once; the ten largest clones hold about 6%. The study recruited people aged roughly 18 to 100 years across around 24 US areas.

The TCR was taken from a woman in her thirties who had recovered from COVID-19. Sequencing was carried out using PBMCs or T cells enriched from blood (not recorded which). The V gene is TRBV6-1, the J gene TRBJ1-5; 7 nucleotides agree with TRBD1. The CDR3: CASSEHRGGNQPQHF. Written as DNA, the CDR3 is TGTGCCAGCAGTGAGCACAGGGGCGGGAATCAGCCCCAGCATTTT.